These T cell receptor beta chains were read from a single sample in a study of blood T cell repertoires in COVID-19. Libraries were prepared by immunoSEQ multiplex PCR; TCRdb keeps only in-frame clonotypes and omits some of them. The data show 200,000 to 250,000 clones, around 83% seen once. Sequenced input: PBMCs or T cells enriched from blood (not recorded which). All receptors derive from a woman in her 40s who had recovered from COVID-19. The CDR3 runs from the conserved cysteine through the conserved F or W. The D gene is left open where the match is weak. For some rows the clone size is stated as once, few or many, or as a class when expanded; others skip it.

V gene: TRBV19
J gene: TRBJ2-1
clone size: NA
D gene: TRBD1
CDR3 DNA: TGTGCCAGTAGTATAGCTGGACAGGGATTTCAAAGCTCCTACAATGAGCAGTTCTTC
CDR3 protein: CASSIAGQGFQSSYNEQFF

V gene: TRBV18
J gene: TRBJ2-7
clone size: NA
D gene: TRBD2
CDR3 DNA: TGTGCCAGCTCACCAAGGTCTAGCGGGCCCTACGAGCAGTACTTC
CDR3 protein: CASSPRSSGPYEQYF

V gene: TRBV11-3
J gene: TRBJ2-3
clone size: NA
D gene: TRBD2
CDR3 DNA: TGTGCCAGCAGCTTACTAGCGGGAGAAGGGGAGTATTTT
CDR3 protein: CASSLLAGEGEYF

V gene: TRBV6-5
J gene: TRBJ1-6
clone size: once
D gene: TRBD1
CDR3 DNA: TGTGCCAGCAGCATAAACGGACAGGCCCCGGCACCCCTCCACTTT
CDR3 protein: CASSINGQAPAPLHF

V gene: TRBV5-5
J gene: TRBJ2-2
clone size: NA
D gene: TRBD2
CDR3 DNA: TGTGCCAGCAGAACTAGCGCCTCGAACACCGGGGAGCTGTTTTTT
CDR3 protein: CASRTSASNTGELFF

V gene: TRBV2
J gene: TRBJ1-1
clone size: NA
D gene: NA
CDR3 DNA: TGTGCCAGCAGTGTGGGTCAGGGGAACACTGAAGCTTTCTTT
CDR3 protein: CASSVGQGNTEAFF

V gene: TRBV3-1/TRBV3-2
J gene: TRBJ2-1
clone size: NA
D gene: TRBD2
CDR3 DNA: TGTGCCAGCAGCCGAGCGGGAGGGCGGGGTGAGCAGTTCTTC
CDR3 protein: CASSRAGGRGEQFF

V gene: TRBV4-3
J gene: TRBJ1-1
clone size: NA
D gene: TRBD1
CDR3 DNA: TGCGCCAGCAGCCTCGGGCGACAGGGGAACACTGAAGCTTTCTTT
CDR3 protein: CASSLGRQGNTEAFF

V gene: TRBV15
J gene: TRBJ1-5
clone size: once
D gene: NA
CDR3 DNA: TGTGCCACCAGCAGCGGCCGGGGTGCTTATCAGCCCCAGCATTTT
CDR3 protein: CATSSGRGAYQPQHF

V gene: TRBV6-5
J gene: TRBJ2-5
clone size: NA
D gene: NA
CDR3 DNA: TGTGCCAGCAGTTACCTCGAGACCCAGTACTTC
CDR3 protein: CASSYLETQYF

V gene: TRBV6-2/TRBV6-3
J gene: TRBJ2-7
clone size: NA
D gene: TRBD2
CDR3 DNA: TGTGCCAGCAGTGAGACTAGCTGGGAGCAGTACTTC
CDR3 protein: CASSETSWEQYF

V gene: TRBV4-1
J gene: TRBJ2-2
clone size: NA
D gene: NA
CDR3 DNA: TGCGCCAGCAGCCTGAACACCGCCCGGGTGCCGGCGAACACCGGGGAGCTGTTTTTT
CDR3 protein: CASSLNTARVPANTGELFF

V gene: TRBV18
J gene: TRBJ2-1
clone size: NA
D gene: NA
CDR3 DNA: TGTGCCAGCTCACCCTTAGGGACTTACAATGAGCAGTTCTTC
CDR3 protein: CASSPLGTYNEQFF

V gene: TRBV5-1
J gene: TRBJ2-3
clone size: NA
D gene: NA
CDR3 DNA: TGCGCCAGCAGCTTGGTAATAGCGGGCACAGATACGCAGTATTTT
CDR3 protein: CASSLVIAGTDTQYF

V gene: TRBV18
J gene: TRBJ1-2
clone size: NA
D gene: NA
CDR3 DNA: TGTGCCAGCTCACCCCCCAACAGGGCCCGCGGAGATGGCTACACCTTC
CDR3 protein: CASSPPNRARGDGYTF

V gene: TRBV29-1
J gene: TRBJ2-6
clone size: NA
D gene: NA
CDR3 DNA: TGCAGCGCTCTGGGACAACCTGGGGCCAACGTCCTGACTTTC
CDR3 protein: CSALGQPGANVLTF

V gene: TRBV7-2
J gene: TRBJ2-3
clone size: NA
D gene: TRBD2
CDR3 DNA: TGTGCCAGCAGTCGGCCTCTAGCGGGAGCGAGAGATACGCAGTATTTT
CDR3 protein: CASSRPLAGARDTQYF

V gene: TRBV4-1
J gene: TRBJ1-5
clone size: once
D gene: NA
CDR3 DNA: TGCGGCAGCAGCCATGGTACTCAGCGAGATAGCAATCAGCCCCAGCATTTT
CDR3 protein: CGSSHGTQRDSNQPQHF

V gene: TRBV5-1
J gene: TRBJ2-2
clone size: NA
D gene: TRBD2
CDR3 DNA: TGCGCCAGCAGCTTGGGTTCAACTAGCGGGAGGGCCCGTCGCACCGGGGAGCTGTTTTTT
CDR3 protein: CASSLGSTSGRARRTGELFF

V gene: TRBV18
J gene: TRBJ2-5
clone size: NA
D gene: TRBD2
CDR3 DNA: TGTGCCAGCTCAACACGGACTAGCGGGGACTGGGAGACCCAGTACTTC
CDR3 protein: CASSTRTSGDWETQYF

V gene: TRBV11-2
J gene: TRBJ2-5
clone size: NA
D gene: TRBD2
CDR3 DNA: TGTGCCAGCAGCCGTACCGGGACTACTCAAGAGACCCAGTACTTC
CDR3 protein: CASSRTGTTQETQYF

V gene: TRBV6-5
J gene: TRBJ2-1
clone size: NA
D gene: NA
CDR3 DNA: TGTGCCAGCAGGCACGAGGCGGCAGGGTGGAATGAGCAGTTCTTC
CDR3 protein: CASRHEAAGWNEQFF

V gene: TRBV7-2
J gene: TRBJ1-2
clone size: NA
D gene: NA
CDR3 DNA: TGTGCCAGCAGCTTATGGTCGGGGAGGGAATCGGATGGCTACACCTTC
CDR3 protein: CASSLWSGRESDGYTF

V gene: TRBV27
J gene: TRBJ1-2
clone size: NA
D gene: NA
CDR3 DNA: TGTGCCATCGCCGACTCCTCCTATTTCTATGGCTACACCTTC
CDR3 protein: CAIADSSYFYGYTF

V gene: TRBV30
J gene: TRBJ1-3
clone size: NA
D gene: NA
CDR3 DNA: TGTGCCTGGAGCGGCGGGGGGGGCTCTGGAAACACCATATATTTT
CDR3 protein: CAWSGGGGSGNTIYF

V gene: TRBV7-9
J gene: TRBJ2-7
clone size: NA
D gene: NA
CDR3 DNA: TGTGCCAGCAGCTTAGCGTACGAGAACTCCTACGAGCAGTACTTC
CDR3 protein: CASSLAYENSYEQYF

V gene: TRBV7-6
J gene: TRBJ2-5
clone size: NA
D gene: NA
CDR3 DNA: TGTGCCAGCAGCAATCCACAGGGGGGGGAGGAGACCCAGTACTTC
CDR3 protein: CASSNPQGGEETQYF

V gene: TRBV12-5
J gene: TRBJ2-2
clone size: NA
D gene: NA
CDR3 DNA: TGTGCTAGTGCCCCCCCCGGGTTCTTGAACACCGGGGAGCTGTTTTTT
CDR3 protein: CASAPPGFLNTGELFF

V gene: TRBV19
J gene: TRBJ2-1
clone size: NA
D gene: TRBD2
CDR3 DNA: TGTGCTTCAATAGCGGGAGGGACGAGTGAGCAGTTCTTC
CDR3 protein: CASIAGGTSEQFF

V gene: TRBV4-2
J gene: TRBJ2-1
clone size: NA
D gene: TRBD2
CDR3 DNA: TGTGCCAGCAGCCAAGCCGGGAGGACCAATGAGCAGTTCTTC
CDR3 protein: CASSQAGRTNEQFF

V gene: TRBV19
J gene: TRBJ1-1
clone size: NA
D gene: TRBD1
CDR3 DNA: TGTGCCAGTACCACGGGACAGGGGATGAACACTGAAGCTTTCTTT
CDR3 protein: CASTTGQGMNTEAFF

V gene: TRBV7-8
J gene: TRBJ1-4
clone size: once
D gene: NA
CDR3 DNA: TGTGCCAGCAGCCCCCGACGGAGGAGTGAAAAACTGTTTTTT
CDR3 protein: CASSPRRRSEKLFF

V gene: TRBV24-1
J gene: TRBJ1-2
clone size: NA
D gene: NA
CDR3 DNA: NA
CDR3 protein: CATSTSGEDYGYTF

V gene: TRBV10-3
J gene: TRBJ2-3
clone size: NA
D gene: TRBD2
CDR3 DNA: TGTGCCATCAGGGGACTAGCGGAGAGCACAGATACGCAGTATTTT
CDR3 protein: CAIRGLAESTDTQYF

V gene: TRBV5-1
J gene: TRBJ1-1
clone size: NA
D gene: TRBD1
CDR3 DNA: TGCGCCAGCAGCTCTATGACAGGGATTCAGCACACTGAAGCTTTCTTT
CDR3 protein: CASSSMTGIQHTEAFF

V gene: TRBV19
J gene: TRBJ1-2
clone size: NA
D gene: TRBD1
CDR3 DNA: TGTGCCAGTAACACGGAGGGTGGACAGGGAAACTATGGCTACACCTTC
CDR3 protein: CASNTEGGQGNYGYTF

V gene: TRBV7-6
J gene: TRBJ1-5
clone size: NA
D gene: NA
CDR3 DNA: TGTGCCAGCAGCCCGGGGGGTACGGGCAATCAGCCCCAGCATTTT
CDR3 protein: CASSPGGTGNQPQHF

V gene: TRBV7-9
J gene: TRBJ2-3
clone size: NA
D gene: TRBD1
CDR3 DNA: TGTGCCAGCAGCTTCCGAACAGGGGGTACAGATACGCAGTATTTT
CDR3 protein: CASSFRTGGTDTQYF

V gene: TRBV5-4
J gene: TRBJ2-7
clone size: NA
D gene: TRBD1
CDR3 DNA: TGTGCCAGCAGCCCTCGGACAGGGTCGGGCGAGCAGTACTTC
CDR3 protein: CASSPRTGSGEQYF

V gene: TRBV7-2
J gene: TRBJ2-1
clone size: NA
D gene: TRBD2
CDR3 DNA: TGTGCCAGCAGCTTAGCGCGGGAGGACGAGCAGTTCTTC
CDR3 protein: CASSLAREDEQFF

V gene: TRBV27
J gene: TRBJ1-4
clone size: NA
D gene: NA
CDR3 DNA: TGTGCCAGCAGTTCCCACACAGGGGAAAAACTGTTTTTT
CDR3 protein: CASSSHTGEKLFF

V gene: TRBV28
J gene: TRBJ2-1
clone size: NA
D gene: TRBD2
CDR3 DNA: TGTGCCAGCAGTTATGAGCGGGAGTTGAATGAGCAGTTCTTC
CDR3 protein: CASSYERELNEQFF

V gene: TRBV11-2
J gene: TRBJ2-1
clone size: once
D gene: TRBD2
CDR3 DNA: TGTGCCAGCACCCCACCGGGCGGGAGAGTCAACAATGAGCAGTTCTTC
CDR3 protein: CASTPPGGRVNNEQFF